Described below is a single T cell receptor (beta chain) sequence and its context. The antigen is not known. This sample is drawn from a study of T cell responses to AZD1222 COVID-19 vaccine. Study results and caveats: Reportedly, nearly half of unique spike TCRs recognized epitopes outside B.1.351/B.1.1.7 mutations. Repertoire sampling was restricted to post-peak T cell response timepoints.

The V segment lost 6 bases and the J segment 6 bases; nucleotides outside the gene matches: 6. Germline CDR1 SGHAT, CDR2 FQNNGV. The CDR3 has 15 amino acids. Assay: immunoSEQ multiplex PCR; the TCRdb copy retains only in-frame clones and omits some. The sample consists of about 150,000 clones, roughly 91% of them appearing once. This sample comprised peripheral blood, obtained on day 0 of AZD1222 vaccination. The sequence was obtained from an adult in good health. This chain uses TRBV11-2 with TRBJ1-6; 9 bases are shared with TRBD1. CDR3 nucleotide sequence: TGTGCCAGCAGTACGGACAGGGGCCTTAATTCACCCCTCCACTTT. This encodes CASSTDRGLNSPLHF. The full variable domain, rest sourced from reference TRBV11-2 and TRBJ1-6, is EAGVAQSPRYKIIEKRQSVAFWCNPISGHATLYWYQQILGQGPKLLIQFQNNGVVDDSQLPKDRFSAERLKGVDSTLKIQPAKLEDSAVYLCASSTDRGLNSPLHFGNGTRLTVT.